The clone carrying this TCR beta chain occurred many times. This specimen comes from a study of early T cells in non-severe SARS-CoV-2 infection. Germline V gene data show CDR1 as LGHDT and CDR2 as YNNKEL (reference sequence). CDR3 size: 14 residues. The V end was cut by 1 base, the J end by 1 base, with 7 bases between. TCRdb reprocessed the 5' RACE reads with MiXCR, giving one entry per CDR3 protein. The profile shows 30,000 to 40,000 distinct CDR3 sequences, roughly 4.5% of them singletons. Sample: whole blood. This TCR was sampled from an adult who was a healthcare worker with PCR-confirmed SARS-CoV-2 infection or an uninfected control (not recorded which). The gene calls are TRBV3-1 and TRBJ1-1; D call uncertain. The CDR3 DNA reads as TGTGCCAGCAGCCAAGGCCCTTCGAACACTGAAGCTTTCTTT. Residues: CASSQGPSNTEAFF.